The 22 T cell receptor beta chains reported below all come from one sample, sequenced in a study of blood T cell repertoires in COVID-19 (dated by TCRdb to the early 2020s). Libraries were built with the immunoSEQ multiplex PCR assay. Here the immuneACCESS table is served through TCRdb, limited to in-frame sequences with V and J called. Missing clones are a known gap in these copies; in checked studies unresolved V genes cover under half, and the rest lacks a known reason. The sample profile shows 260,000 or so clones; around 88% of them were found once. The ten biggest clones cover about 5.7% of the sample. Material: peripheral blood. The receptors were sampled from a man older than 75 with acute or convalescent COVID-19.

CDR3 region: CASIYEPQNRRDRGVYGYTF. The CDR3 region has the DNA TGCGCCAGCATCTATGAGCCCCAAAACCGACGCGACCGCGGTGTCTATGGCTACACCTTC. The chain recombines TRBV10-1 with TRBJ1-2; D is unclear. V was clipped by 7 bases and J by 4 bases, with 34 bases between them. The germline gives CDR1 WNHNN, CDR2 SYGVQD (reference sequence). This CDR3 has 20 amino acids.

This rearrangement joins TRBV5-1 to TRBJ1-1; 9 nucleotides line up with TRBD1. The CDR3 has 14 amino acids. J gave up 4 bases and V 2 bases, and 3 bases lay outside the gene matches. Germline V CDR1 and CDR2: SGHRS, YFSETQ. This CDR3 is CASSFPGQGTEAFF. In DNA form, the CDR3 reads TGCGCCAGCAGCTTCCCGGGACAGGGCACTGAAGCTTTCTTT.

The CDR3 spells CASTTGGENTEAFF. In DNA form, the CDR3 reads TGCGCCAGCACAACAGGGGGGGAGAACACTGAAGCTTTCTTT. This sequence joins TRBV5-1 and TRBJ1-1; TRBD1 agrees at 8 bases. Per the germline V gene, CDR1 is SGHRS and CDR2 is YFSETQ. After removal of 6 bases from V and 1 base from J, the junction contained 5 bases not matched to a gene. This CDR3 has 14 amino acids.

The chain links TRBV2 to TRBJ1-1; D call uncertain. V was cut by 4 bases and J by 2 bases, with 11 bases left in between. The CDR3 loop spans 14 amino acids. Germline lookup yields CDR1 SNHLY and CDR2 FYNNEI. CDR3 in amino acids: CASSGALSNTEAFF. The CDR3 DNA is TGTGCCAGCAGTGGCGCACTGTCCAACACTGAAGCTTTCTTT.

V usage is TRBV19 and J usage is TRBJ2-7, with D uncertain. V was shortened by 1 base and J by 2 bases, with 6 bases between the two germline ends. This CDR3 comprises 13 residues. Germline CDR1 LNHDA, CDR2 SQIVND (reference sequence). The CDR3 nucleotides read TGTGCCAGTAGTATAGGCAACACCTACGAGCAGTACTTC. Its translation is CASSIGNTYEQYF.

The rearrangement uses TRBV5-1 and TRBJ2-3; D is undetermined. The CDR3 is 13 amino acids. V was shortened by 3 bases and J by 2 bases, with 7 bases between the two germline ends. CDR1 is SGHRS and CDR2 is YFSETQ in the germline V gene. The CDR3 protein is CASSSLSTDTQYF. Written as DNA, the CDR3 is TGCGCCAGCAGCTCCCTCTCCACAGATACGCAGTATTTT.

The V call is TRBV5-1, the J call TRBJ1-5, with D possibly TRBD1 on 5 matching bases. The CDR3 is made up of 15 amino acids. V was clipped by 5 bases and J by 0 bases, with 12 bases between them. Germline CDR1 is SGHRS and CDR2 is YFSETQ. The CDR3 loop is CASRLGGDSNQPQHF. The CDR3 region has the DNA TGCGCCAGCAGACTGGGGGGGGATAGCAATCAGCCCCAGCATTTT.

This clone appeared once. The V call is TRBV5-8, the J call TRBJ2-3, with 7 positions matching TRBD1. The CDR3 runs to 13 residues. Looked up from germline, CDR1 is SGHTS and CDR2 is YDEGEE. Unmatched junction bases numbered 3, after V lost 4 bases and J lost 4 bases. CDR3 protein: CASSRQGPDTQYF. Written as DNA, the CDR3 is TGTGCCAGCAGCCGACAGGGTCCAGATACGCAGTATTTT.

The CDR3 DNA sequence: TGCGCCAGCAGTGACCGGACTAGGGACCCTGGGAAGCAGTTCTTC. The encoded protein is CASSDRTRDPGKQFF. The chain couples TRBV10-1 to TRBJ2-1, with TRBD2 identical over 7 bases. The CDR3 loop spans 15 amino acids. Germline CDR1 reads WNHNN; CDR2 reads SYGVQD (reference sequence). Trimming took 3 bases from V and 11 from J; bases not matched to a gene: 13.

The V and J genes are TRBV27 and TRBJ2-1; possible D gene TRBD1, 5 bases. The CDR3 is 14 residues long. V was pared by 1 base and J by 6 bases, with 10 bases between. Germline CDR1 and CDR2: MNHEY and SMNVEV (reference sequence). DNA of the CDR3: TGTGCCAGCAGTTTATGGGCAGGGCCCAATGAGCAGTTCTTC. It codes for CASSLWAGPNEQFF.

The sample holds one count of this clone. CDR3 sequence reads: CASSFQGFSGEQYF. In DNA, the CDR3 is TGTGCCAGCAGTTTTCAGGGCTTTAGTGGCGAGCAGTACTTC. This chain links TRBV28 with TRBJ2-7, with D possibly being TRBD1 (5 bases). Germline CDR1 and CDR2: MDHEN and SYDVKM. The ends were cut back, 3 bases at V and 6 bases at J, with 15 bases in the middle. The CDR3 is 14 residues long. Supplemented by reference TRBV28 and TRBJ2-7, the full variable domain reads DVKVTQSSRYLVKRTGEKVFLECVQDMDHENMFWYRQDPGLGLRLIYFSYDVKMKEKGDIPEGYSVSREKKERFSLILESASTNQTSMYLCASSFQGFSGEQYFGPGTRLTVT.

V and J are TRBV25-1 and TRBJ2-7, with D tentatively TRBD2 (6 bases). The V and J ends lost 4 bases and 4 bases respectively, with 14 bases between them. The CDR3 contains 14 residues. Germline-derived CDR1 and CDR2 are MGHDK and SYGVNS. The CDR3 DNA follows: TGTGCCAGCAGTGTCGTTCGGAGGGTTTACGAGCAGTACTTC. Its translation is CASSVVRRVYEQYF.

The gene calls are TRBV28 and TRBJ2-1, with a weak D call TRBD2 (7 bases). Germline V CDR1 and CDR2: MDHEN, SYDVKM. Trimming took off 5 bases at V and 8 bases at J, with 25 bases between the two ends. This CDR3 comprises 17 residues. DNA of the CDR3: TGTGCCAGCAGTCCCCCTCGGGGGCGGGGGCCTGTCCATGAGCAGTTCTTC. Its protein product is CASSPPRGRGPVHEQFF.

The chain couples TRBV28 to TRBJ2-1; tentatively, D is TRBD2 (5 bases). This CDR3 region has 12 residues. V was clipped by 3 bases and J by 10 bases, with 10 bases between them. The germline V gene has CDR1 MDHEN and CDR2 SYDVKM. The CDR3 sequence is CASSFLAGEQFF. CDR3 nucleotides: TGTGCCAGCAGTTTTCTAGCCGGAGAGCAGTTCTTC.

V gene TRBV19 combines with J gene TRBJ1-2; the D gene is possibly TRBD1 (6 bases). Looked up from germline, CDR1 is LNHDA and CDR2 is SQIVND (reference sequence). This CDR3 comprises 14 residues. V lost 5 bases and J lost 5, with 15 bases in between. CDR3 DNA: TGTGCCAGTAGTGGGTTGGGACAAGCTTATGGCTACACCTTC. Translated, it gives CASSGLGQAYGYTF.

The rearrangement joins TRBV6-1 to TRBJ2-2; 9 bases fit TRBD2. The CDR3 is made up of 16 amino acids. The V segment lost 2 bases and the J segment 9 bases; nucleotides outside the gene matches: 10. Germline V CDR1 and CDR2: MNHNS, SASEGT. The CDR3 loop reads CASSEWRGGLPRELFF. As DNA, the CDR3 is TGTGCCAGCAGTGAATGGCGGGGGGGCCTACCCCGGGAGCTGTTTTTT.

The chain uses TRBV10-3 and TRBJ2-1; the D gene is possibly TRBD2 (7 bases). This CDR3 has 17 amino acids. Trimming stripped 0 bases from V and 4 bases from J, with 16 bases between. CDR1 is ENHRY and CDR2 is SYGVKD in the germline V gene. The CDR3 is CAISESGGRGRYNEQFF. As DNA, the CDR3 is TGTGCCATCAGTGAGTCAGGGGGGAGGGGACGATACAATGAGCAGTTCTTC.

The chain joins TRBV5-1 to TRBJ1-3; 7 nucleotides agree with TRBD1. Germline-derived CDR1 and CDR2 are SGHRS and YFSETQ. CDR3 length: 18 residues. J lost 0 bases, V lost 0 bases, and 9 bases had no gene match. The CDR3 is CASSLALFGTASGNTIYF. As DNA, the CDR3 is TGCGCCAGCAGCTTGGCCCTTTTTGGGACAGCCTCTGGAAACACCATATATTTT.

This sequence joins TRBV9 and TRBJ2-5, with 7 bases aligning to TRBD1. Germline loops: CDR1 SGDLS, CDR2 YYNGEE. With V trimmed by 6 bases and J by 3 bases, 8 bases remained unmatched. CDR3 length: 14 residues. The CDR3 DNA sequence: TGTGCCAGCACCCTGACAGGGCTCGAAGAGACCCAGTACTTC. It codes for CASTLTGLEETQYF.

This clone was recorded only once. J is TRBJ2-7 and V is TRBV18; no firm D call. V was pared by 5 bases and J by 1 base, with 6 bases between. CDR1 and CDR2 (germline): KGHSH, LQKENI. CDR3 length: 12 residues. The CDR3 DNA reads as TGTGCCAGCTCATCTCAGTCCTACGAGCAGTACTTC. This codes for CASSSQSYEQYF.

The CDR3 here is CASSATTGYATNEKLFF. The DNA for the CDR3 is TGTGCCAGCAGCGCTACTACAGGGTACGCAACTAATGAAAAACTGTTTTTT. The chain employs TRBV7-9 and TRBJ1-4, with D perhaps matching TRBD1 (6 bases). With 5 bases removed from V and 0 bases from J, the gap between germline ends came to 16 bases. Germline V lookup: CDR1 SEHNR, CDR2 FQNEAQ (reference sequence). The CDR3 has 17 amino acids. The whole variable domain, filled in from reference TRBV7-9 and TRBJ1-4, reads DTGVSQNPRHKITKRGQNVTFRCDPISEHNRLYWYRQTLGQGPEFLTYFQNEAQLEKSRLLSDRFSAERPKGSFSTLEIQRTEQGDSAMYLCASSATTGYATNEKLFFGSGTQLSVL.

The V and J genes are TRBV13 and TRBJ2-2; tentative D call: TRBD1 (6 bases). The germline CDR1 and CDR2 sequences are PRHDT and FYEKMQ (reference sequence). The CDR3 is 16 amino acids. V lost 2 bases to trimming and J lost 5 bases, with 15 bases between them. The CDR3 DNA follows: TGTGCCAGCAGCTTACGATTCAGGGGTGATACCGGGGAGCTGTTTTTT. Protein sequence: CASSLRFRGDTGELFF.